The clone carrying this T cell receptor (beta chain) was counted only a few times. The antigen is undetermined. This sample stems from a study of T-cell memory formation after mild COVID-19. Broader study findings: Detection of some responders pre-infection suggested pre-existing cross-reactive memory T cells participated.

TCRdb ran MiXCR on the 5' RACE reads and lists one entry per CDR3 protein. The sample comprises hundreds of thousands of distinct CDR3 sequences, just under 20% of which are singletons, and approximately 21% rests with the top ten. V was cut by 9 bases and J by 4 bases, with 12 bases left in between. CDR1 and CDR2 (germline): MNHNS, SASEGT. CDR3 length: 13 amino acids. V and J are TRBV6-1 and TRBJ1-4; no clear D gene. What was sequenced was PBMCs or a T cell subset sorted from them (not recorded which). The sequence was collected from a man younger than 30 who had mild COVID-19 (a few samples of this study predate the infection). Cell type and time point are not known. CDR3 DNA: TGTGCCAGTCTTCAGACGATTAATGAAAAACTGTTTTTT. Protein sequence: CASLQTINEKLFF.